This entry lists 22 T cell receptor beta chains sequenced from one sample in a study of blood T cell repertoires in COVID-19. Generated by immunoSEQ multiplex PCR, the TCRdb table keeps only in-frame clones and is missing some. This table has 75,000 to 90,000 clones, around 87% appearing once. The specimen sequenced was peripheral blood. These receptor sequences come from an elderly man with active or convalescent COVID-19.

This clone was seen a few times. This chain uses TRBV2 with TRBJ1-5, with D unresolved. The CDR3 is 13 residues long. V was pared by 6 bases and J by 5 bases, with 11 bases between. The germline V gene has CDR1 SNHLY and CDR2 FYNNEI. The CDR3 bases are TGTGCCAGCAGATGGGCCCTCGATCAGCCCCAGCATTTT. Protein: CASRWALDQPQHF.

The chain joins TRBV5-6 to TRBJ2-3, with 11 bases aligning to TRBD2. CDR1 SGHDT and CDR2 YYEEEE come from the germline V gene. J lost 5 bases, V lost 4 bases, and 12 bases had no gene match. The CDR3 runs 17 residues. The CDR3 protein is CASSLGSGRAGGDTQYF. In DNA form, the CDR3 reads TGTGCCAGCAGCCTGGGTAGCGGGAGGGCCGGGGGAGATACGCAGTATTTT.

This chain links TRBV15 with TRBJ2-5; D may be TRBD1 (5 bases). Germline values: CDR1 LNHNV, CDR2 YYDKDF (reference sequence). The CDR3 loop spans 16 amino acids. The V gene lost 0 bases and the J gene lost 3 bases, with 14 bases spanning the gap. The CDR3 reads CATSRDGTGAKETQYF. Here the CDR3 DNA reads TGTGCCACCAGCAGAGATGGCACAGGTGCGAAAGAGACCCAGTACTTC.

The sample holds a few counts of this clone. The J gene is TRBJ1-3, the V gene TRBV4-1; tentative D call: TRBD1 (5 bases). This CDR3 is 16 amino acids long. V was pared by 1 base and J by 0 bases, with 10 bases between. Germline V gene lookup returns CDR1 MGHRA and CDR2 YSYEKL. The CDR3, as DNA: TGCGCCAGCAGCCAAGTTGACAGTTTCTCTGGAAACACCATATATTTT. Translating it yields CASSQVDSFSGNTIYF.

This sequence joins TRBV19 and TRBJ1-1; tentative D call: TRBD1 (6 bases). V was clipped by 6 bases and J by 2 bases, with 13 bases between them. CDR3 length: 14 residues. Germline V gives CDR1 LNHDA, CDR2 SQIVND (reference sequence). The CDR3 loop reads CASSSGQLNTEAFF. CDR3 sequence (DNA): TGTGCCAGTAGCTCCGGACAGCTCAACACTGAAGCTTTCTTT.

The V gene is TRBV5-1, the J gene TRBJ1-6, with 9 nucleotides matching TRBD1. The CDR3 is 15 amino acids. Trimming at V came to 5 bases and at J to 7 bases, leaving 7 bases not matched to a gene. Germline V gene sequence: CDR1 SGHRS, CDR2 YFSETQ. The DNA of the CDR3 is TGCGCCAGCAGAACCGACAGGGGGAACAATTCACCCCTCCACTTT. This encodes CASRTDRGNNSPLHF.

The V and J genes are TRBV5-1 and TRBJ2-3, with D tentatively TRBD1 (6 bases). Germline assignment: CDR1 SGHRS and CDR2 YFSETQ. Trimming removed 0 bases from V and 5 bases from J, with 7 bases in between. CDR3 length: 13 residues. CDR3: CASSLAGVDTQYF. CDR3 coding DNA: TGCGCCAGCAGCTTGGCAGGGGTAGATACGCAGTATTTT.

The chain has TRBV20-1 and TRBJ2-7, with D possibly matching TRBD1 (5 bases). Per germline, CDR1 DFQATT and CDR2 SNEGSKA (reference sequence). The CDR3 consists of 11 residues. The V and J ends lost 6 bases and 12 bases respectively, with 18 bases between them. The CDR3 DNA is TGCAGTGCCAAGACAGCCGTGGGGTGGTACGTC. The encoded protein is CSAKTAVGWYV.

This sequence joins TRBV5-1 and TRBJ1-3; D unclear. CDR1 is SGHRS and CDR2 is YFSETQ in the germline V gene. Trimming took 1 base from V and 1 from J, leaving 9 bases between them. This CDR3 region has 15 residues. The CDR3 loop reads CASSLSALSGNTIYF. The CDR3 DNA reads as TGCGCCAGCAGCTTGAGCGCGCTTTCTGGAAACACCATATATTTT.

V and J are TRBV10-1 and TRBJ1-5; TRBD1 matches at 10 bases. Germline assignment: CDR1 WNHNN and CDR2 SYGVQD (reference sequence). The junction had 4 bases not matched to a gene; V was cut back by 6 bases and J by 5 bases. The length of the CDR3 is 14 residues. CDR3 residues: CASSPGTGDQPQHF. The CDR3 nucleotides read TGCGCCAGCAGCCCCGGGACAGGGGATCAGCCCCAGCATTTT.

The chain carries TRBV24-1 and TRBJ2-5, with a tentative D call TRBD2 (6 bases). This CDR3 contains 16 residues. The germline V gene encodes CDR1 KGHDR and CDR2 SFDVKD. V shed 2 bases and J shed 1 base, with 13 bases lying between them. Here the CDR3 DNA reads TGTGCCACCAGTGATTCGGGGGACTGGGCCCAAGAGACCCAGTACTTC. It specifies CATSDSGDWAQETQYF.

The chain is built from TRBV4-2 and TRBJ2-1; D perhaps matches TRBD1 (6 bases). V lost 5 bases and J lost 0, with 11 bases in between. This CDR3 has 15 residues. Germline V CDR1 and CDR2: LGHNA, YNFKEQ. Written as DNA, the CDR3 is TGTGCCAGCAGCTACGGACAGACCTCCTACAATGAGCAGTTCTTC. This gives the protein CASSYGQTSYNEQFF.

J is TRBJ1-5 and V is TRBV2, with D uncertain. Trimming cost V 4 bases and J 8 bases, with 12 bases left between them. The CDR3 covers 13 residues. CDR1 is SNHLY, CDR2 FYNNEI, per germline. The CDR3 nucleotides are TGTGCCAGCAGTGCGGCGGGCAAAAAGCCCCAGCATTTT. It yields the protein CASSAAGKKPQHF.

CDR3 bases: TGTGCCAGCAGAAGACTAGCCCCCACCGGGGAGCTGTTTTTT. Amino acid sequence: CASRRLAPTGELFF. This chain uses TRBV2 with TRBJ2-2; 7 bases are a match to TRBD2. Trimming took 6 bases from V and 4 from J; bases not matched to a gene: 5. The CDR3 consists of 14 residues. CDR1 is SNHLY and CDR2 is FYNNEI in the germline V gene.

The V call is TRBV30, the J call TRBJ1-5; D gene uncertain. The CDR3 totals 13 residues. Germline CDR1 is GTSNPN and CDR2 is SVGIG (reference sequence). Trimming removed 3 bases at V and 3 bases at J, with 9 bases between. The CDR3 region has the DNA TGTGCCTGGAGGGAGGGCCCCAATCAGCCCCAGCATTTT. Translation gives CAWREGPNQPQHF.

For the CDR3, the DNA is TGTGCCTGGAGCGTTTTCGGGAGAGGCGAGCAGTACGTC. It is translated as CAWSVFGRGEQYV. The chain has TRBV30 and TRBJ2-7; TRBD2 is a possible D gene (6 bases). V was pared by 3 bases and J by 6 bases, with 15 bases between. CDR3 length equals 13 residues. Looked up from germline, CDR1 is GTSNPN and CDR2 is SVGIG (reference sequence).

The rearrangement joins TRBV4-1 to TRBJ1-4; D is unclear. From germline, CDR1 is MGHRA and CDR2 YSYEKL. This CDR3 has 16 residues. The V end was cut by 1 base, the J end by 1 base, with 10 bases between. CDR3: CASSQAPVRTNEKLFF. CDR3 sequence (DNA): TGCGCCAGCAGCCAAGCCCCTGTTAGAACTAATGAAAAACTGTTTTTT.

The gene calls are TRBV5-1 and TRBJ1-4, with TRBD1 matching over 8 bases. V shed 4 bases, J shed 8 bases, and the junction held 7 bases outside the gene matches. The germline gives CDR1 SGHRS, CDR2 YFSETQ. CDR3 length: 14 amino acids. The CDR3 protein is CASSLGQGQEKLFF. The CDR3 DNA reads TGCGCCAGCAGCCTCGGACAGGGACAGGAAAAACTGTTTTTT.

The rearrangement links TRBV1 to TRBJ2-2; the DNA was not used to check the table's D call, TRBD2. TRBV1 is an annotated pseudogene. The CDR3 runs to 14 residues. CDR3 coding DNA: TGCACCAGCAGCGAATCGGGGTATGCCGGGGAGCTGTTTTTT. It translates to CTSSESGYAGELFF.

This chain uses TRBV5-1 with TRBJ1-1, with a possible D match to TRBD1 (5 bases). Trimming left V 6 bases short and J 5 bases short, with 17 bases between. The CDR3 has 14 amino acids. Germline-derived CDR1 and CDR2 are SGHRS and YFSETQ. CDR3 in DNA: TGCGCCAGCACCACAGGCGGCGATCTAACTGAAGCTTTCTTT. Its protein product is CASTTGGDLTEAFF.

The chain links TRBV6-2 or TRBV6-3 to TRBJ1-2, with D unresolved. CDR1 is MNHEY and CDR2 is SVGEGT in the germline V gene. With 6 bases removed from V and 10 bases from J, the gap between germline ends came to 12 bases. This CDR3 spans 11 amino acids. The CDR3 protein is CASSQNRDYTF. CDR3 coding DNA: TGTGCCAGCAGCCAGAATCGGGACTACACCTTC.

This chain links TRBV18 with TRBJ1-4; maybe TRBD1 (5 bases). Germline lookup yields CDR1 KGHSH and CDR2 LQKENI. There are 14 residues in the CDR3. V was pared by 6 bases and J by 0 bases, with 8 bases between. The DNA of the CDR3 is TGTGCCAGCTCCTCCAGGGCAACTAATGAAAAACTGTTTTTT. Residues: CASSSRATNEKLFF.